Described below is a single T cell receptor beta chain sequence and its context. Synthetic TCR analog templates were spiked into each PCR. Sequencing was performed with immunoSEQ multiplex PCR; in TCRdb, only in-frame clones are kept and a portion is missing. The sample includes some 120,000 clones, about 82% of them seen just once. The data are from a study of PD-L1 blockade in urothelial cancer. Specified time point: peripheral blood 6 weeks after treatment start. This receptor was identified in a man between 50 and 59 years old with urothelial cancer. Sequenced here: PBMCs, sampled around atezolizumab (anti-PD-L1) treatment.

CDR3 region: CASSVVSSGNTIYF. The CDR3 DNA follows: TGTGCCAGCAGCGTAGTCAGCTCTGGAAACACCATATATTTT. This rearrangement joins TRBV9 to TRBJ1-3; D is uncertain. CDR1 SGDLS and CDR2 YYNGEE come from the germline V gene. The ends were cut back, 0 bases at V and 0 bases at J, with 4 bases in the middle. The CDR3 covers 14 residues.